This TCR beta chain emerged from a study of CD8+CD57+ T cells in acquired aplastic anemia. For the study at large: Sorted cells (CD4+ and CD8+) yielded DNA amounts that averaged roughly 3.5 ug. Study-wide results and limits: With respect to CD8+ Simpson's diversity, patients and controls did not differ significantly. The study identified twenty-nine CD8+ CDR3 sequences shared by patients and controls.

V shed 4 bases and J 1 base; nucleotides not matched to a gene: 9. The CDR3 covers 17 residues. Germline CDR1 and CDR2: SGHRS and YFSETQ. This clonotype was observed a few times. Its antigen remains unknown. Sequencing was done on patients that had shown CD8+CD57+ cell expansion by flow cytometry. Each patient carried a diagnosis of severe acquired aplastic anemia. TCR beta VDJ combinations and CDR3 sequences were profiled from genomic DNA. TCRdb reprocessed the reads with MiXCR, giving one entry per CDR3 protein. Of about 200,000 distinct CDR3 sequences detected, 65% appear once; the ten largest clones hold around 60%.

The specimen sequenced was sorted CD4+, CD8+, or CD8+CD57+ T cells (not recorded which) from PBMCs. The V and J genes are TRBV5-1 and TRBJ2-1, with 9 bases aligning to TRBD2. The source of this sequence is a human donor with aplastic anemia. The CDR3 reads CASSLRASGTSYNEQFF. The CDR3 coding sequence is TGCGCCAGCAGCCTCAGGGCTAGCGGGACGTCCTACAATGAGCAGTTCTTC.